Listed here are 2 T cell receptor beta chains from one sample, sequenced in a study of cytomegalovirus exposure and HLA in healthy donors. TCRdb keeps only in-frame clones here, not all; method: immunoSEQ multiplex PCR. The sample records about 65,000 clones, roughly 94% being singletons. The sample taken for sequencing was PBMCs. The receptors were sampled from a man between 18 and 29 years old in good health and CMV-seropositive.

The rearrangement joins TRBV11-2 to TRBJ2-7, with 9 positions matching TRBD2. Germline V gene sequence: CDR1 SGHAT, CDR2 FQNNGV. V lost 3 bases, J lost 6 bases, and 9 bases stayed unmatched. The CDR3 totals 15 residues. CDR3 DNA: TGTGCCAGCAGCTTCCTTACTAGCGGGCCCGCCGAGCAGTACTTC. This sequence encodes CASSFLTSGPAEQYF. The complete variable domain, with remaining parts taken from reference TRBV11-2 and TRBJ2-7, reads EAGVAQSPRYKIIEKRQSVAFWCNPISGHATLYWYQQILGQGPKLLIQFQNNGVVDDSQLPKDRFSAERLKGVDSTLKIQPAKLEDSAVYLCASSFLTSGPAEQYFGPGTRLTVT.

This clone came up a few times. The V gene is TRBV10-3, the J gene TRBJ2-3; TRBD2 matches 12 bases. Germline loops: CDR1 ENHRY, CDR2 SYGVKD. Trimming at V came to 3 bases and at J to 4 bases, leaving 5 bases not matched to a gene. CDR3 size: 16 residues. The CDR3 region has the DNA TGTGCCATCAGTGATCTAGCGGGGGGGCATGCAGATACGCAGTATTTT. Translated, it gives CAISDLAGGHADTQYF.